The 26 T cell receptor beta chains listed next were all sequenced from one sample in a study of CD8 T cells in Susac syndrome. Reverse transcription used about 0.45 to 1 ug RNA and random hexamers. A single record per CDR3 protein comes from TCRdb applying MiXCR to the immunoSEQ multiplex PCR reads. This table has 70,000 or so distinct CDR3 sequences, more than 85% appearing once. The sequenced sample was CD8+ T cells from PBMCs. These receptors all stem from a human donor in good health.

The chain has TRBV12-3 or TRBV12-4 and TRBJ2-1, with 8 bases lining up with TRBD2. The CDR3 contains 14 residues. The CDR3 DNA sequence: TGTGCAACCAGCGGAGCGGGGGCCTACAATGAGCAGTTCTTC. Its protein is CATSGAGAYNEQFF.

The chain couples TRBV24-1 to TRBJ2-5; 10 nucleotides match TRBD1. CDR1 and CDR2 (germline): KGHDR, SFDVKD. Unmatched junction bases numbered 12, after V lost 5 bases and J lost 4 bases. The CDR3 length is 17 residues. CDR3 protein: CATSGGPPTGGRETQYF. CDR3 nucleotides: TGTGCCACCAGTGGCGGCCCTCCGACAGGGGGCAGAGAGACCCAGTACTTC.

V gene TRBV29-1 combines with J gene TRBJ1-2; D might be TRBD1 (6 bases). CDR1 SQVTM and CDR2 ANQGSEA come from the germline V gene. The CDR3 totals 15 residues. V gave up 1 base and J gave up 4 bases, with 16 bases separating them. In DNA form, the CDR3 reads TGCAGCGTTGAAGGGACGGACAGAAAATCCTATGGCTACACCTTC. Protein: CSVEGTDRKSYGYTF.

This clonotype is a singleton in its sample. The chain links TRBV27 to TRBJ1-5; D might be TRBD1 (5 bases). The CDR3 has 14 residues. V was clipped by 8 bases and J by 4 bases, with 15 bases between them. Germline V gene sequence: CDR1 MNHEY, CDR2 SMNVEV (reference sequence). For the CDR3, the DNA is TGTGCCAGCGGGGCCGGACTCCTTAATCAGCCCCAGCATTTT. This gives the protein CASGAGLLNQPQHF.

DNA for the CDR3: TGTGCCAGCAGGAATACAGGGGGCGCGGAAGAGACCCAGTACTTC. Protein product: CASRNTGGAEETQYF. The chain is built from TRBV7-9 and TRBJ2-5; 9 bases match TRBD1. V dropped 6 bases and J dropped 3; count of bases not matched to a gene: 8. CDR3 length equals 15 residues. Germline V gene sequence: CDR1 SEHNR, CDR2 FQNEAQ (reference sequence).

This clonotype has a single count. V gene TRBV7-9 combines with J gene TRBJ2-7; TRBD1 is a possible D gene (6 bases). The CDR3 is 13 residues long. Per germline, CDR1 SEHNR and CDR2 FQNEAQ (reference sequence). With 3 bases removed from V and 3 bases from J, the gap between germline ends came to 9 bases. The CDR3: CASSLDRVYEQYF. The CDR3 bases are TGTGCCAGCAGCTTGGACAGAGTCTACGAGCAGTACTTC.

A note on this clonotype: At one end, the junction sequence differs from germline, possibly due to a read error. The rearrangement joins TRBV7-7 to TRBJ2-5; TRBD2 might be the D (5 bases). CDR3 length equals 15 residues. In germline, CDR1 is SSHAT, CDR2 FNYEAQ (reference sequence). CDR3 in amino acids: CASSARVGLGEPQYF. The DNA for the CDR3 is TGTGCTAGCAGCGCCCGCGTAGGACTTGGCGAGCCCCAGTACTTC.

The chain recombines TRBV10-3 with TRBJ1-1; possibly TRBD1 for D (5 bases). This CDR3 spans 13 amino acids. Trimming cost V 6 bases and J 0 bases, with 8 bases left between them. Germline V CDR1 and CDR2: ENHRY, SYGVKD. The CDR3 region has the DNA TGTGCCATCAGAGGGACCATGAACACTGAAGCTTTCTTT. This codes for CAIRGTMNTEAFF.

This chain connects TRBV20-1 to TRBJ2-2, with 9 bases lining up with TRBD2. The CDR3 covers 15 residues. V dropped 0 bases and J dropped 4; count of bases not matched to a gene: 3. Germline-derived CDR1 and CDR2 are DFQATT and SNEGSKA (reference sequence). CDR3 loop: CSAREASGATGELFF. Written as DNA, the CDR3 is TGCAGTGCTAGAGAGGCTAGCGGGGCCACCGGGGAGCTGTTTTTT.

The chain combines TRBV19 with TRBJ1-5; 7 bases align to TRBD1. This CDR3 has 13 amino acids. With 8 bases clipped from V and 3 bases from J, the junction kept 4 bases outside the gene matches. Germline V gene data show CDR1 as LNHDA and CDR2 as SQIVND (reference sequence). The CDR3 nucleotides are TGTGCCAGTGGGGACAGCAACAATCAGCCCCAGCATTTT. It translates to CASGDSNNQPQHF.

V is TRBV27 and J is TRBJ2-7; D is unclear. V gave up 6 bases and J gave up 0 bases, with 6 bases separating them. Looked up from germline, CDR1 is MNHEY and CDR2 is SMNVEV (reference sequence). The CDR3 runs 12 residues. CDR3 amino acids: CASRESSYEQYF. In DNA, the CDR3 is TGTGCCAGCAGGGAGAGCTCCTACGAGCAGTACTTC.

The chain couples TRBV5-1 to TRBJ1-6, with 7 nucleotides matching TRBD1. Germline CDR1 is SGHRS and CDR2 is YFSETQ. The CDR3 extends over 18 amino acids. J was trimmed by 0 bases and V by 2 bases; bases with no gene match: 8. DNA of the CDR3: TGCGCCAGCAGCTTACAGGGGCCATCACTCTCCTATAATTCACCCCTCCACTTT. Its translation: CASSLQGPSLSYNSPLHF. The full variable domain, in which reference TRBV5-1 and TRBJ1-6 provide the parts outside the CDR3, is KAGVTQTPRYLIKTRGQQVTLSCSPISGHRSVSWYQQTPGQGLQFLFEYFSETQRNKGNFPGRFSGRQFSNSRSEMNVSTLELGDSALYLCASSLQGPSLSYNSPLHFGNGTRLTVT.

The gene calls are TRBV6-2 or TRBV6-3 and TRBJ2-1, with D hard to call. Trimming stripped 2 bases from V and 9 bases from J, with 8 bases between. Germline V lookup: CDR1 MNHEY, CDR2 SVGEGT. CDR3 length: 12 residues. CDR3: CASSYTPREQFF. CDR3 sequence (DNA): TGTGCCAGCAGTTACACACCCCGTGAGCAGTTCTTC.

The V gene is TRBV5-1, the J gene TRBJ2-7; 7 positions match TRBD2. Germline V gene sequence: CDR1 SGHRS, CDR2 YFSETQ. The CDR3 spans 14 residues. V dropped 6 bases and J dropped 4; count of bases not matched to a gene: 10. Written as DNA, the CDR3 is TGCGCCAGCACGACCGGAGCGGGGCGTTACGAGCAGTACTTC. This translates into CASTTGAGRYEQYF.

The rearrangement links TRBV9 to TRBJ1-2; D remains unclear. Trimming shortened V by 3 bases and J by 8 bases, and 8 bases separated the two germline ends. Germline V gene sequence: CDR1 SGDLS, CDR2 YYNGEE. The CDR3 consists of 11 residues. The CDR3 loop reads CASSGPMGYTF. The CDR3 coding sequence is TGTGCCAGCAGCGGACCTATGGGCTACACCTTC.

V is TRBV4-2 and J is TRBJ1-1; 8 nucleotides line up with TRBD1. Germline trimming cut 2 bases from V and 0 bases from J; bases unmatched to any gene: 2. The V gene's germline CDR1 is LGHNA and CDR2 YNFKEQ. The CDR3 loop spans 15 amino acids. CDR3: CASSQLQGVNTEAFF. The CDR3 DNA follows: TGTGCCAGCAGCCAACTACAGGGGGTGAACACTGAAGCTTTCTTT.

The chain couples TRBV30 to TRBJ2-7; TRBD1 aligns across 7 bases. Germline-derived CDR1 and CDR2 are GTSNPN and SVGIG (reference sequence). With 5 bases clipped from V and 3 bases from J, the junction kept 10 bases outside the gene matches. The length of the CDR3 is 14 residues. CDR3: CAWAQGIGNYEQYF. The CDR3 DNA is TGTGCCTGGGCACAGGGGATTGGGAACTACGAGCAGTACTTC. The variable domain in full, with the rest retrieved from reference TRBV30 and TRBJ2-7, is SQTIHQWPATLVQPVGSPLSLECTVEGTSNPNLYWYRQAAGRGLQLLFYSVGIGQISSEVPQNLSASRPQDRQFILSSKKLLLSDSGFYLCAWAQGIGNYEQYFGPGTRLTVT.

CDR3 in amino acids: CASSYVTGGSFYEQYV. The CDR3 DNA reads TGTGCCAGCAGTTACGTGACAGGGGGTTCTTTCTACGAGCAGTACGTC. The chain joins TRBV6-2 or TRBV6-3 to TRBJ2-7, with 9 nucleotides matching TRBD1. The CDR3 spans 16 residues. V trimming: 2 bases; J trimming: 3 bases; junction bases outside the gene matches: 8. CDR1 and CDR2 from the germline V gene are MNHEY and SVGEGT.

The gene calls are TRBV2 and TRBJ2-7; TRBD1 matches at 8 bases. Germline CDR1 and CDR2: SNHLY and FYNNEI. The CDR3 runs 14 residues. The trim removed 10 bases at V and 2 bases at J, leaving 10 bases unmatched. CDR3 region: CATAGGLDPYEQYF. In nucleotides, the CDR3 is TGTGCCACCGCAGGGGGCCTGGACCCCTACGAGCAGTACTTC.

This clonotype was seen only once. The V and J genes are TRBV7-8 and TRBJ2-2; the D call may be TRBD1 or TRBD2 (5 bases each). Germline V gene sequence: CDR1 SGHVS, CDR2 FQNEAQ. The V gene lost 3 bases and the J gene lost 6 bases, with 8 bases spanning the gap. The CDR3 extends over 13 amino acids. The CDR3 coding sequence is TGTGCCAGCAGCTTGGGGGTCCCCGGGGAGCTGTTTTTT. It translates to CASSLGVPGELFF.

The rearrangement uses TRBV29-1 and TRBJ1-2; D might be TRBD1 (5 bases). The germline CDR1 and CDR2 sequences are SQVTM and ANQGSEA. This CDR3 has 14 residues. With 0 bases removed from V and 0 bases from J, the gap between germline ends came to 8 bases. CDR3 DNA sequence: TGCAGCGTTGAAGACCAGACAGCTAACTATGGCTACACCTTC. It is translated as CSVEDQTANYGYTF. The full variable domain, with the rest looked up from reference TRBV29-1 and TRBJ1-2, is SAVISQKPSRDICQRGTSLTIQCQVDSQVTMMFWYRQQPGQSLTLIATANQGSEATYESGFVIDKFPISRPNLTFSTLTVSNMSPEDSSIYLCSVEDQTANYGYTFGSGTRLTVV.

Concerning this clonotype: One end of the junction does not line up with germline, which may come from a read error. The V gene is TRBV7-7, the J gene TRBJ2-3; 10 bases align to TRBD1. Germline values: CDR1 SSHAT, CDR2 FNYEAQ (reference sequence). CDR3 length equals 17 residues. The CDR3 spells CASSSSGQGLGTDTQYF. The CDR3 DNA is TGTGCTAGCAGCTCCTCGGGACAGGGGTTGGGCACAGATACGCAGTATTTT.

The CDR3 is CATSGAGTGERETQYF. Written as DNA, the CDR3 is TGTGCCACCAGCGGAGCAGGGACAGGGGAGAGAGAGACCCAGTACTTC. V usage is TRBV15 and J usage is TRBJ2-5, with 10 positions matching TRBD1. With V trimmed by 5 bases and J by 4 bases, 10 bases remained unmatched. The CDR3 length is 16 residues. The germline V gene has CDR1 LNHNV and CDR2 YYDKDF (reference sequence).

This chain connects TRBV28 to TRBJ2-2; possibly TRBD2 for D (5 bases). Germline V gene lookup returns CDR1 MDHEN and CDR2 SYDVKM. The CDR3 totals 11 residues. Between the trimmed V and J ends, which lost 7 bases and 9 bases, there was a span of 9 bases. Written as DNA, the CDR3 is TGTGCCAGCACGGACTCCCGGGAGCTGTTTTTT. This codes for CASTDSRELFF.

The chain uses TRBV12-5 and TRBJ1-1; no reliable D call. The CDR3 length is 16 residues. Trimming pared 2 bases from V and 1 base from J, leaving 14 bases between. The germline CDR1 and CDR2 sequences are LGHNT and FRNRAP. This CDR3 is CASGLTVGFSNTEAFF. CDR3 in DNA: TGTGCTAGTGGTTTGACAGTTGGGTTTTCGAACACTGAAGCTTTCTTT.

The chain carries TRBV18 and TRBJ1-4, with D unclear. The CDR3 contains 15 residues. Germline values: CDR1 KGHSH, CDR2 LQKENI. V lost 1 base and J 4 bases, leaving 10 bases between the germline ends. The CDR3 DNA follows: TGTGCCAGCTCACCACGGATCGATGGTAATGAAAAACTGTTTTTT. This gives the protein CASSPRIDGNEKLFF.